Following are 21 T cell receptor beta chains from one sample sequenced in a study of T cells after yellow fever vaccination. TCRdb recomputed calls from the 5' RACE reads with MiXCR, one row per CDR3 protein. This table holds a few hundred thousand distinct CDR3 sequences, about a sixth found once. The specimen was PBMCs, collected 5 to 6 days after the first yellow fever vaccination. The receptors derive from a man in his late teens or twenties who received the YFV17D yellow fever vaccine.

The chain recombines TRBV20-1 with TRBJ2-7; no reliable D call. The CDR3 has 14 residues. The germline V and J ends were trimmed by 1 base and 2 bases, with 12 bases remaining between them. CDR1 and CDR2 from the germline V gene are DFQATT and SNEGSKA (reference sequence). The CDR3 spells CSARATGSTYEQYF. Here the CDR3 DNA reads TGCAGTGCTAGAGCAACGGGTTCTACCTACGAGCAGTACTTC.

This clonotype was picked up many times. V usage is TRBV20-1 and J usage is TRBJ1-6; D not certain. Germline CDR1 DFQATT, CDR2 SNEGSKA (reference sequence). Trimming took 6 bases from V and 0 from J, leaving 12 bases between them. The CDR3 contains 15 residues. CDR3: CSAARGSSYNSPLHF. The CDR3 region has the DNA TGCAGTGCAGCAAGAGGGAGCTCCTATAATTCACCCCTCCACTTT.

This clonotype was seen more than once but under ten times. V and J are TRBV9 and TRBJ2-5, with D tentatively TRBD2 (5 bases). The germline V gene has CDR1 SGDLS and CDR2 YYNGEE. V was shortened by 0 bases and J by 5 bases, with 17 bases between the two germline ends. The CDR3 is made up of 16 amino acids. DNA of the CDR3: TGTGCCAGCAGCGTAGCTTCTACTAGTAGATTTGAGACCCAGTACTTC. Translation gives CASSVASTSRFETQYF.

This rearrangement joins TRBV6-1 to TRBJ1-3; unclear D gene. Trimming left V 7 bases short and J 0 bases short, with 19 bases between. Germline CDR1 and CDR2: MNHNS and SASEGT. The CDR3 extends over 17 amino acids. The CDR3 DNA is TGTGCCAGCACCTTCTCGCCGGCAGGAGCCTCTGGAAACACCATATATTTT. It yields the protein CASTFSPAGASGNTIYF.

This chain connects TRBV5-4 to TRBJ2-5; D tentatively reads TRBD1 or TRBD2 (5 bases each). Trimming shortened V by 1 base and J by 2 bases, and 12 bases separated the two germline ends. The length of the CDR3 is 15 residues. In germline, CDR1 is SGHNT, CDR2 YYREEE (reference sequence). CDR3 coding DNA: TGTGCCAGCAGCTTGCGCCCGGGGCCTCAAGAGACCCAGTACTTC. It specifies CASSLRPGPQETQYF.

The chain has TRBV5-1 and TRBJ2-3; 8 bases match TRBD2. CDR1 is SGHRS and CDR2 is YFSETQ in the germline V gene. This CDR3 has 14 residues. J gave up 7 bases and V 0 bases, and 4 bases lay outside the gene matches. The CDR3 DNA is TGCGCCAGCAGCTTGGACGGGGGGGGTAATACGCAGTATTTT. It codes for CASSLDGGGNTQYF. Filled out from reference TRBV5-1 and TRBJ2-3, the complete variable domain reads KAGVTQTPRYLIKTRGQQVTLSCSPISGHRSVSWYQQTPGQGLQFLFEYFSETQRNKGNFPGRFSGRQFSNSRSEMNVSTLELGDSALYLCASSLDGGGNTQYFGPGTRLTVL.

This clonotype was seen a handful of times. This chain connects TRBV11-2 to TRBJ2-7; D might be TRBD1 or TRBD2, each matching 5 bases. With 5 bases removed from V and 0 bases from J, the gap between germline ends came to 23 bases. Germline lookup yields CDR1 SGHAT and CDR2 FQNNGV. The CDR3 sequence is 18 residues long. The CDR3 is CASSPIRDRFGSSYEQYV. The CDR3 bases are TGTGCCAGCAGCCCCATCCGGGACCGCTTTGGGAGCTCCTACGAGCAGTACGTC.

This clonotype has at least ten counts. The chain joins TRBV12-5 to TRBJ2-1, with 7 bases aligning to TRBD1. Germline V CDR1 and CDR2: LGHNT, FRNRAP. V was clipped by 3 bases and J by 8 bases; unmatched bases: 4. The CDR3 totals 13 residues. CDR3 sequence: CASGFWTGHEQFF. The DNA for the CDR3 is TGTGCTAGTGGTTTCTGGACAGGTCATGAGCAGTTCTTC.

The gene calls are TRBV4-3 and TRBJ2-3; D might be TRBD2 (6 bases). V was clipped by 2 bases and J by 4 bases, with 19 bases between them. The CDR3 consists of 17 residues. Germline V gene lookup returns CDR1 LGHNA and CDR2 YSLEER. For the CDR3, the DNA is TGCGCCAGCAGCCAAATAAGCGGGCCCGGGCGGGCAGATACGCAGTATTTT. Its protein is CASSQISGPGRADTQYF.

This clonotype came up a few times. CDR3: CASSSRDRASEQFF. CDR3 sequence (DNA): TGTGCCAGCAGCTCCAGGGACAGGGCTAGTGAGCAGTTCTTC. The chain carries TRBV7-2 and TRBJ2-1; TRBD1 matches 9 bases. The CDR3 sequence is 14 residues long. The V and J ends lost 4 bases and 9 bases, in that order; junction bases with no gene match: 7. Per germline, CDR1 SGHTA and CDR2 FQGNSA.

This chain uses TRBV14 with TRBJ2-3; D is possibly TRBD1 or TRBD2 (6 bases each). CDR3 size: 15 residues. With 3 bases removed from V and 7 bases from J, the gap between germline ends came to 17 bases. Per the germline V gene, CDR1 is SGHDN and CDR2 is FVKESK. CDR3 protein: CASSHTSGAIYTQYF. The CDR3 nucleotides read TGTGCCAGCAGCCATACCTCGGGGGCAATATATACGCAGTATTTT.

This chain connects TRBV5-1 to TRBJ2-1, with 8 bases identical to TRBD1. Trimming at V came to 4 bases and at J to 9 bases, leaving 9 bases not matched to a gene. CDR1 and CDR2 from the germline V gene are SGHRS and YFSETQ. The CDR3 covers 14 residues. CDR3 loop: CASSRGQGRGEQFF. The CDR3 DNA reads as TGCGCCAGCAGCAGAGGACAGGGTAGGGGTGAGCAGTTCTTC.

CDR3 sequence (DNA): TGCGCCAGCAGCTTGGAGCTAGCGGGGGCCAACACCGGGGAGCTGTTTTTT. This translates into CASSLELAGANTGELFF. The V and J genes are TRBV5-1 and TRBJ2-2, with 10 bases aligning to TRBD2. The V gene end was trimmed by 0 bases and the J gene end by 2 bases; junction bases not matched to a gene: 4. Germline V gives CDR1 SGHRS, CDR2 YFSETQ. The CDR3 is 17 amino acids.

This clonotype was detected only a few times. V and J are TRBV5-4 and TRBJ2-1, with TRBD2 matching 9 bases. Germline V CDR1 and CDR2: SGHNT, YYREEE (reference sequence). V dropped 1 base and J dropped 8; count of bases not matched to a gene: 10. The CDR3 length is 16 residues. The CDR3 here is CASSLLPRGGKDEQFF. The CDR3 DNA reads TGTGCCAGCAGCTTGCTCCCGCGGGGGGGTAAGGATGAGCAGTTCTTC.

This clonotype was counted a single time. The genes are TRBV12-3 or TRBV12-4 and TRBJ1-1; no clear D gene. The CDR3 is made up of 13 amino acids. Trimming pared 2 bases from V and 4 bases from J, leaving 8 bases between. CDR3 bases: TGTGCCAGCAGTTTAAAGACGGGCACTGAAGCTTTCTTT. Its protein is CASSLKTGTEAFF.

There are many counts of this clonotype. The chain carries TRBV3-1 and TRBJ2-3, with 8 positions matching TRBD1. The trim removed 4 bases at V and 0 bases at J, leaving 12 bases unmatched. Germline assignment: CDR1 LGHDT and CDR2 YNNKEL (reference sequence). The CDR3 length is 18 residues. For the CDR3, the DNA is TGTGCCAGCAGCCCGATAGATGGGACAGGAGACAGCACAGATACGCAGTATTTT. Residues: CASSPIDGTGDSTDTQYF.

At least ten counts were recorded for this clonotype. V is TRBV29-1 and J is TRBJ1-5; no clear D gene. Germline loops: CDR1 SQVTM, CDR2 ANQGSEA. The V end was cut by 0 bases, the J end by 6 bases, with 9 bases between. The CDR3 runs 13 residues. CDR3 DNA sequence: TGCAGCGTTGAAGATCGGATCGGTCAGCCCCAGCATTTT. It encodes CSVEDRIGQPQHF.

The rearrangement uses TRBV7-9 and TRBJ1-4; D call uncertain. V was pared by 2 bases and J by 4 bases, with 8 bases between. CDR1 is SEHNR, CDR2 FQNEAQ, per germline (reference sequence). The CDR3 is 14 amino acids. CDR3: CASSLNSVNEKLFF. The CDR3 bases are TGTGCCAGCAGCTTAAATTCCGTTAATGAAAAACTGTTTTTT.

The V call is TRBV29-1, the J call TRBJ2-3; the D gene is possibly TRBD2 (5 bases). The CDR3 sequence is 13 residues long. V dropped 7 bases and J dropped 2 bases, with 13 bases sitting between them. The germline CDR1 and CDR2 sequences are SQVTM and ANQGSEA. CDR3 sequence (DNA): TGCAGCGCGGGAACAAGACACACAGATACGCAGTATTTT. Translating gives CSAGTRHTDTQYF.

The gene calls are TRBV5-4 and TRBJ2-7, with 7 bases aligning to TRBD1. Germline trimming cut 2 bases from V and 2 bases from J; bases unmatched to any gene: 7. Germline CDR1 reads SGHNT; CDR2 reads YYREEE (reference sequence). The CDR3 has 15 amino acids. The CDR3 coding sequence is TGTGCCAGCAGCTTCCAAGGGGGCCCGACCTACGAGCAGTACTTC. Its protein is CASSFQGGPTYEQYF.

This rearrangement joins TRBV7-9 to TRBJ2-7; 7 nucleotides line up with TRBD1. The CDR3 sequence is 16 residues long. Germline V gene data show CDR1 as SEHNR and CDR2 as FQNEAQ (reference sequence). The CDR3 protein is CASSLESGQTPYVQYV. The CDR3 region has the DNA TGTGCCAGCAGCTTAGAATCGGGACAGACCCCTTACGTGCAGTACGTC.